This entry lists 8 T cell receptor beta chains sequenced from one sample in a study of response to subunit inactivated influenza vaccine. TCRdb fed the RT-PCR reads into MiXCR, producing one record per CDR3 protein. Of 530,000 or so distinct CDR3 sequences listed, 12% were seen once; the top ten hold around 9.6%. Sequences were derived from PBMCs from blood, sampled on the day of vaccination. The receptors stem from a man between 50 and 59 years old who received an inactivated influenza vaccine.

The chain joins TRBV12-3 or TRBV12-4 to TRBJ1-2; 9 nucleotides align to TRBD1. This CDR3 region has 13 residues. V shed 6 bases and J 6 bases; nucleotides not matched to a gene: 5. CDR3 sequence reads: CASRRTGDHGYTF. The CDR3 DNA is TGTGCCAGCAGACGGACAGGGGACCATGGCTACACCTTC.

V gene TRBV7-9 combines with J gene TRBJ1-5; D is unclear. V dropped 5 bases and J dropped 6 bases, with 14 bases sitting between them. The CDR3 runs to 14 residues. CDR1 is SEHNR and CDR2 is FQNEAQ in the germline V gene (reference sequence). The DNA of the CDR3 is TGTGCCAGCAGCCCCCAAGACGGTTCTCAGCCCCAGCATTTT. It encodes CASSPQDGSQPQHF.

This clonotype was observed at least ten times. This sequence joins TRBV5-1 and TRBJ1-1, with D possibly matching TRBD1 (5 bases). Trimming took 3 bases from V and 8 from J, leaving 20 bases between them. The V gene's germline CDR1 is SGHRS and CDR2 YFSETQ. The CDR3 runs 15 residues. CDR3 DNA sequence: TGCGCCAGCAGCTGGGACCGGGCTTTAAACGGGGAAGCTTTCTTT. Its translation: CASSWDRALNGEAFF.

This clonotype occurred a few times. The rearrangement joins TRBV20-1 to TRBJ1-1; D is uncertain. Germline-derived CDR1 and CDR2 are DFQATT and SNEGSKA (reference sequence). CDR3 length: 14 residues. V lost 1 base to trimming and J lost 6 bases, with 15 bases between them. DNA for the CDR3: TGCAGTGCTAGAGGGGCCGAGACGGTCTCTGAAGCTTTCTTT. It translates to CSARGAETVSEAFF.

A single count supports this clonotype. The chain uses TRBV7-2 and TRBJ2-7; D is perhaps TRBD2 (7 bases). Per the germline V gene, CDR1 is SGHTA and CDR2 is FQGNSA. The V end was cut by 5 bases, the J end by 2 bases, with 22 bases between. The CDR3 extends over 17 amino acids. CDR3 coding DNA: TGTGCCAGCAGCCCCCCCCTGCGGACTAGGGGGACCTACGAGCAGTACTTC. It encodes CASSPPLRTRGTYEQYF.

The rearrangement links TRBV27 to TRBJ1-2, with 8 bases fitting TRBD1. The junction had 8 bases not matched to a gene; V was cut back by 3 bases and J by 8 bases. CDR1 MNHEY and CDR2 SMNVEV come from the germline V gene (reference sequence). The CDR3 runs 14 residues. CDR3 protein: CASSFAGGAEGYTF. CDR3 DNA sequence: TGTGCCAGCAGTTTTGCAGGGGGCGCAGAAGGCTACACCTTC.

This clonotype was seen a few times. The genes are TRBV20-1 and TRBJ1-6; D might be TRBD1 (5 bases). Trimming removed 3 bases from V and 13 bases from J, with 22 bases in between. The CDR3 runs to 15 residues. Germline lookup yields CDR1 DFQATT and CDR2 SNEGSKA (reference sequence). CDR3 in DNA: TGCAGTGCTAGTGTCGTCGGGACGGACCGCCCCCCCCTCCACTTT. Translating gives CSASVVGTDRPPLHF.

This clonotype was observed many times. The J gene is TRBJ1-1, the V gene TRBV28; 7 bases fit TRBD1. The germline gives CDR1 MDHEN, CDR2 SYDVKM. Unmatched junction bases numbered 3, after V lost 4 bases and J lost 1 base. This CDR3 comprises 14 residues. In DNA, the CDR3 is TGTGCCAGCAGTTCGGGACAGAAGAACACTGAAGCTTTCTTT. It yields the protein CASSSGQKNTEAFF.